What follows are 31 T cell receptor beta chains derived from one specimen sequenced in a study of long-term antiretroviral therapy in people with HIV. The immunoSEQ assay was v3.0, run at survey level. Using immunoSEQ multiplex PCR, the repertoire was profiled, and TCRdb retains in-frame clones only, with some absent. The data hold some 28,000 clones, with 78% observed a single time. Sample: unsorted PBMCs, taken 1.5 years before starting antiretroviral therapy. The receptors derive from a young man with HIV.

The chain recombines TRBV9 with TRBJ1-1; D is perhaps TRBD1 (5 bases). V was pared by 6 bases and J by 5 bases, with 14 bases between. The CDR3 totals 13 residues. Germline V lookup: CDR1 SGDLS, CDR2 YYNGEE. The CDR3 DNA follows: TGTGCCAGCACGAAACAGGAGGGGACTGAAGCTTTCTTT. Its protein product is CASTKQEGTEAFF.

The V and J genes are TRBV6-5 and TRBJ2-5; unclear D gene. V lost 6 bases, J lost 5 bases, and 13 bases lay in between. Germline CDR1 is MNHEY and CDR2 is SVGAGI. The CDR3 is 13 amino acids. CDR3 amino acids: CASSRPRAETQYF. CDR3 DNA: TGTGCCAGCAGCCGTCCAAGGGCTGAGACCCAGTACTTC.

The rearrangement joins TRBV4-2 to TRBJ2-5; 12 bases align to TRBD2. The ends lost 1 base at V and 5 bases at J; junction bases unmatched: 14. Germline values: CDR1 LGHNA, CDR2 YNFKEQ. This CDR3 contains 19 residues. In DNA form, the CDR3 reads TGTGCCAGCAGCCAAGGGTTGACTAGCGGGAGCGGGATTGGGGAGACCCAGTACTTC. This translates into CASSQGLTSGSGIGETQYF.

This chain connects TRBV21-1 to TRBJ1-4. TRBV21-1 is a pseudogene locus. This CDR3 is built from 14 residues. This CDR3 reads CASSIGTGNEKLFF. Written as DNA, the CDR3 is TGTGCCAGCAGCATAGGGACGGGGAATGAAAAACTGTTTTTT.

This clone came up a few times. The chain has TRBV15 and TRBJ2-1; D unresolved. The CDR3 runs 12 residues. The V end was cut by 2 bases, the J end by 7 bases, with 6 bases between. In germline, CDR1 is LNHNV, CDR2 YYDKDF (reference sequence). The CDR3 nucleotides are TGTGCCACCAGCAGACACGGGAATGAGCAGTTCTTC. Translation gives CATSRHGNEQFF. The full variable domain, rest sourced from reference TRBV15 and TRBJ2-1, is DAMVIQNPRYQVTQFGKPVTLSCSQTLNHNVMYWYQQKSSQAPKLLFHYYDKDFNNEADTPDNFQSRRPNTSFCFLDIRSPGLGDTAMYLCATSRHGNEQFFGPGTRLTVL.

The chain has TRBV7-2 and TRBJ1-5; D may be TRBD1 (6 bases). The CDR3 spans 14 residues. Between the trimmed V and J ends, which lost 6 bases and 1 base, there was a span of 10 bases. Per germline, CDR1 SGHTA and CDR2 FQGNSA. The CDR3 is CASSRQESNQPQHF. CDR3 coding DNA: TGTGCCAGCAGTCGACAGGAGAGCAATCAGCCCCAGCATTTT.

The rearrangement joins TRBV27 to TRBJ2-1, with D perhaps TRBD2 (6 bases). Trimming removed 8 bases at V and 4 bases at J, with 21 bases between. CDR3 length equals 16 residues. Per germline, CDR1 MNHEY and CDR2 SMNVEV (reference sequence). CDR3 sequence reads: CASEGWGNRGYNEQFF. In nucleotides, the CDR3 is TGTGCCAGCGAGGGGTGGGGAAACCGGGGGTACAATGAGCAGTTCTTC.

This chain's CDR3 is CASSYPGLEHSEQYF. The CDR3 DNA sequence: TGTGCCAGCAGCTATCCGGGACTAGAACATAGCGAGCAGTACTTC. The chain uses TRBV7-6 and TRBJ2-7; 8 bases match TRBD2. J was trimmed by 6 bases and V by 4 bases; bases with no gene match: 11. CDR1 is SGHVS and CDR2 is FNYEAQ in the germline V gene. The CDR3 contains 15 residues.

This clone appeared a single time. J is TRBJ1-4 and V is TRBV6-6; weak D call: TRBD1 (5 bases). The CDR3 is 14 amino acids. Trimming took 2 bases from V and 7 from J, leaving 11 bases between them. The germline V gene encodes CDR1 MNHNY and CDR2 SVGAGI (reference sequence). Written as DNA, the CDR3 is TGTGCCAGCAGTTACAAGGGGCTGGGTGAAAAACTGTTTTTT. Amino acids: CASSYKGLGEKLFF.

The chain is built from TRBV4-1 and TRBJ2-1; 8 bases map to TRBD2. In germline, CDR1 is MGHRA, CDR2 YSYEKL. The J segment lost 0 bases and the V segment lost 4 bases, leaving 11 bases of the junction unmatched. This CDR3 has 18 residues. CDR3 residues: CASSLVAGQTSSYNEQFF. The DNA of the CDR3 is TGCGCCAGCAGCCTAGTAGCGGGACAAACAAGCTCCTACAATGAGCAGTTCTTC.

V is TRBV18 and J is TRBJ2-3; D unresolved. Trimming took off 2 bases at V and 6 bases at J, with 9 bases between the two ends. Germline loops: CDR1 KGHSH, CDR2 LQKENI. This CDR3 has 13 amino acids. The CDR3 loop is CASSPARTDTQYF. CDR3 DNA: TGTGCCAGCTCACCAGCCCGGACCGATACGCAGTATTTT.

The chain links TRBV6-6 to TRBJ2-7; 10 positions match TRBD1. The length of the CDR3 is 14 residues. Germline CDR1 reads MNHNY; CDR2 reads SVGAGI (reference sequence). With 5 bases clipped from V and 2 bases from J, the junction kept 3 bases outside the gene matches. The CDR3 reads CASSTGTGAYEQYF. Written as DNA, the CDR3 is TGTGCCAGCAGTACAGGGACAGGGGCCTACGAGCAGTACTTC.

The V call is TRBV5-6, the J call TRBJ2-3; TRBD1 agrees at 7 bases. V lost 3 bases to trimming and J lost 3 bases; unmatched junction nucleotides: 7. CDR3 size: 15 residues. Germline CDR1 is SGHDT and CDR2 is YYEEEE. CDR3 residues: CASSSRQGQTDTQYF. The DNA for the CDR3 is TGTGCCAGCAGCTCGAGACAGGGTCAAACAGATACGCAGTATTTT.

The chain uses TRBV7-9 and TRBJ1-2, with a weak D call TRBD1 (5 bases). This CDR3 comprises 13 residues. Looked up from germline, CDR1 is SEHNR and CDR2 is FQNEAQ (reference sequence). Trimming removed 3 bases from V and 4 bases from J, with 9 bases in between. The CDR3 DNA reads as TGTGCCAGCAGCTTCGACAGCCGCTATGGCTACACCTTC. This sequence encodes CASSFDSRYGYTF.

The chain is built from TRBV5-6 and TRBJ2-7; D ambiguous. This CDR3 is 13 amino acids long. CDR1 and CDR2 (germline): SGHDT, YYEEEE. Trimming cost V 0 bases and J 1 base, with 5 bases left between them. Here the CDR3 reads CASSLVMSYEQYF. DNA for the CDR3: TGTGCCAGCAGCTTGGTAATGTCCTACGAGCAGTACTTC.

This chain joins TRBV30 and TRBJ2-5, with 7 bases matching TRBD1. Germline V gene lookup returns CDR1 GTSNPN and CDR2 SVGIG (reference sequence). With V trimmed by 3 bases and J by 3 bases, 7 bases remained unmatched. The length of the CDR3 is 14 residues. Here the CDR3 DNA reads TGTGCCTGGAGCGCCCCCAGGGGGAAAGAGACCCAGTACTTC. Protein product: CAWSAPRGKETQYF.

This chain links TRBV7-2 with TRBJ2-7, with D perhaps matching TRBD2 (6 bases). The germline CDR1 and CDR2 sequences are SGHTA and FQGNSA. The CDR3 is made up of 14 amino acids. V lost 5 bases to trimming and J lost 2 bases, with 13 bases between them. Here the CDR3 DNA reads TGTGCCAGCAGCCTGATGCGGGGCGCCTACGAGCAGTACTTC. Protein: CASSLMRGAYEQYF. The whole variable domain, filled in from reference TRBV7-2 and TRBJ2-7, reads GAGVSQSPSNKVTEKGKDVELRCDPISGHTALYWYRQSLGQGLEFLIYFQGNSAPDKSGLPSDRFSAERTGGSVSTLTIQRTQQEDSAVYLCASSLMRGAYEQYFGPGTRLTVT.

V usage is TRBV10-3 and J usage is TRBJ2-3; D is unclear. In germline, CDR1 is ENHRY, CDR2 SYGVKD. V lost 2 bases, J lost 2 bases, and 5 bases lay in between. The CDR3 loop spans 13 amino acids. CDR3 region: CAISEVATDTQYF. CDR3 bases: TGTGCCATCAGTGAGGTAGCCACAGATACGCAGTATTTT.

The chain couples TRBV18 to TRBJ2-1, with D hard to call. Trimming stripped 2 bases from V and 9 bases from J, with 8 bases between. The CDR3 extends over 12 amino acids. Germline CDR1 is KGHSH and CDR2 is LQKENI. The CDR3 loop is CASSPDVGEQFF. As DNA, the CDR3 is TGTGCCAGCTCACCAGATGTGGGTGAGCAGTTCTTC.

The chain links TRBV19 to TRBJ1-2, with 9 bases fitting TRBD1. The germline CDR1 and CDR2 sequences are LNHDA and SQIVND (reference sequence). Trimming took 6 bases from V and 2 from J; bases not matched to a gene: 1. The CDR3 sequence is 13 residues long. CDR3 amino acids: CASSGQGNYGYTF. DNA for the CDR3: TGTGCCAGTAGCGGACAGGGGAACTATGGCTACACCTTC.

V and J are TRBV19 and TRBJ1-1; D is ambiguous. Trimming removed 3 bases at V and 6 bases at J, with 14 bases between. Germline CDR1 is LNHDA and CDR2 is SQIVND (reference sequence). The CDR3 is 14 amino acids. The CDR3 reads CASSMFLGAAEAFF. CDR3 nucleotide sequence: TGTGCCAGTAGTATGTTTCTTGGTGCCGCTGAAGCTTTCTTT.

CDR3 DNA sequence: TGTGCCAGCAGTCCCCCGACAGGGGGCACTGAAGCTTTCTTT. Translated, it gives CASSPPTGGTEAFF. The chain uses TRBV6-5 and TRBJ1-1; the match to TRBD1 covers 9 bases. The CDR3 is made up of 14 amino acids. Germline V gives CDR1 MNHEY, CDR2 SVGAGI. J gave up 4 bases and V 5 bases, and 5 bases lay outside the gene matches.

This chain connects TRBV7-6 to TRBJ2-7; D perhaps matches TRBD1 (7 bases). In germline, CDR1 is SGHVS, CDR2 FNYEAQ. With 0 bases removed from V and 4 bases from J, the gap between germline ends came to 10 bases. The CDR3 spans 14 residues. The CDR3 loop is CASSLAAGGYEQYF. The CDR3, as DNA: TGTGCCAGCAGCTTAGCGGCAGGGGGGTACGAGCAGTACTTC.

This clone occurred a few times. The V call is TRBV4-2, the J call TRBJ2-3; TRBD2 agrees at 15 bases. CDR1 LGHNA and CDR2 YNFKEQ come from the germline V gene. The CDR3 totals 20 residues. Losses at the gene ends were 1 base for V and 1 base for J; bases not matched to a gene: 9. Here the CDR3 reads CASSQVAGTSGGSRTDTQYF. The CDR3 coding sequence is TGTGCCAGCAGCCAAGTCGCCGGGACTAGCGGGGGGTCCCGCACAGATACGCAGTATTTT.

This chain links TRBV11-2 with TRBJ2-7, with 9 positions matching TRBD1. Germline lookup yields CDR1 SGHAT and CDR2 FQNNGV. The junction had 7 bases not matched to a gene; V was cut back by 6 bases and J by 4 bases. This CDR3 spans 14 amino acids. The CDR3 loop is CASRSTGGWYEQYF. The CDR3 DNA follows: TGTGCCAGCAGATCAACAGGGGGCTGGTACGAGCAGTACTTC.

This clone was counted a few times. The chain joins TRBV5-5 to TRBJ2-7; D might be TRBD1 (5 bases). This CDR3 is 12 amino acids long. V lost 3 bases to trimming and J lost 3 bases, with 7 bases between them. Germline V gene lookup returns CDR1 SGHKS and CDR2 YYEKEE (reference sequence). DNA of the CDR3: TGTGCCAGCAGCTCTGACAGCTACGAGCAGTACTTC. It is translated as CASSSDSYEQYF. Complete variable domain (other parts from reference TRBV5-5 and TRBJ2-7): DAGVTQSPTHLIKTRGQQVTLRCSPISGHKSVSWYQQVLGQGPQFIFQYYEKEERGRGNFPDRFSARQFPNYSSELNVNALLLGDSALYLCASSSDSYEQYFGPGTRLTVT.

V is TRBV11-2 and J is TRBJ1-2, with TRBD1 as a possible D gene (6 bases). Between the trimmed V and J ends, which lost 0 bases and 7 bases, there was a span of 15 bases. The CDR3 totals 15 residues. The germline V gene encodes CDR1 SGHAT and CDR2 FQNNGV. The CDR3 DNA sequence: TGTGCCAGCAGCTTAGATCATTCAGGGGATTCTGGCTACACCTTC. It is translated as CASSLDHSGDSGYTF.

The CDR3 DNA follows: TGTGCCTGGAGTGTACTCGGGGGACTGGGCGGCTACACCTTC. This encodes CAWSVLGGLGGYTF. The J gene is TRBJ1-2, the V gene TRBV30; maybe TRBD1 (5 bases). V was shortened by 0 bases and J by 8 bases, with 16 bases between the two germline ends. The germline V gene has CDR1 GTSNPN and CDR2 SVGIG (reference sequence). There are 14 residues in the CDR3.

This clone was counted a single time. The chain has TRBV11-1 and TRBJ2-1; 9 bases agree with TRBD2. The CDR3 spans 16 residues. The germline CDR1 and CDR2 sequences are SGHAT and FQDESV (reference sequence). With 6 bases clipped from V and 8 bases from J, the junction kept 14 bases outside the gene matches. CDR3 protein: CASRARGGGAGYEQFF. CDR3 nucleotides: TGTGCCAGCAGGGCTAGGGGCGGGGGGGCCGGTTATGAGCAGTTCTTC. Based on the CDR3 plus reference TRBV11-1 and TRBJ2-1, the full variable domain is EAEVAQSPRYKITEKSQAVAFWCDPISGHATLYWYRQILGQGPELLVQFQDESVVDDSQLPKDRFSAERLKGVDSTLKIQPAELGDSAMYLCASRARGGGAGYEQFFGPGTRLTVL.

The rearrangement uses TRBV7-9 and TRBJ2-1, with 11 bases identical to TRBD2. J was trimmed by 7 bases and V by 6 bases; bases with no gene match: 11. The CDR3 length is 16 residues. CDR1 SEHNR and CDR2 FQNEAQ come from the germline V gene (reference sequence). The CDR3 reads CASRHALAGGQNEQFF. The CDR3 DNA is TGTGCCAGCAGACATGCGCTAGCGGGGGGCCAGAATGAGCAGTTCTTC.

Details on this clone: The junction and the germline gene differ at one end; a read error may be behind it. This chain uses TRBV7-7 with TRBJ1-4; no definite D call. Looked up from germline, CDR1 is SSHAT and CDR2 is FNYEAQ (reference sequence). This CDR3 comprises 16 residues. The CDR3, as DNA: TGTGCTAGCAGCCCCTCCGCGATTAGGTCTAATGAAAAACTGTTTTTT. It is translated as CASSPSAIRSNEKLFF. The variable domain in full, completed from reference TRBV7-7 and TRBJ1-4, reads GAGVSQSPRYKVTKRGQDVTLRCDPISSHATLYWYQQALGQGPEFLTYFNYEAQPDKSGLPSDRFSAERPEGSISTLTIQRTEQRDSAMYRCASSPSAIRSNEKLFFGSGTQLSVL.